A selection of T cell receptor beta chains follows, all from one sample in a study of CD8 T cells in Susac syndrome. In TCRdb, the immunoSEQ multiplex PCR reads were re-called with MiXCR into one record per CDR3 protein. The sample lists about 120,000 distinct CDR3 sequences, 94% occurring once. The material sequenced was CD4+ T cells from PBMCs. The receptors originated from a human donor in good health. CDR3s leave out the opening cysteine and the closing phenylalanine or tryptophan.

>TRBJ2-7|TRBV18
ASSPSTELAREQY
>TRBJ1-1|TRBV4-1
ASSQVEGGTEAF
>TRBJ2-7|TRBV5-6
ASSLHRLPGTGHYEQY
>TRBJ1-1|TRBV5-1
ASSSQGSEGEAF
>TRBJ1-3|TRBV7-2
ASSWYSPGNTIY
>TRBJ2-1|TRBV7-7
ASSSTPGLAGDGEQF
>TRBJ2-2|TRBV7-9
ASSFGAHRGTGELF
>TRBJ1-2|TRBV6-5
ASSYGVRSYGYT
>TRBJ2-5|TRBV2
ASSVNRRETQY
>TRBJ2-5|TRBV29-1
SVGLGGGETQY
>TRBJ2-3|TRBV5-6
ASSSLTNTDTQY
>TRBJ2-5|TRBV5-6
ASSGQTGEAAETQY
>TRBJ2-7|TRBV9
ASSGGNAGGYEQY
>TRBJ1-6|TRBV18
ASSPSGQGNSPLH
>TRBJ2-5|TRBV5-1
ASSGAQETQY
>TRBJ2-5|TRBV20-1
SATEREGFRETQY
>TRBJ2-7|TRBV7-9
ASSTQSPTTGEQY
>TRBJ2-1|TRBV20-1
SASAGGNNEQF
>TRBJ2-7|TRBV29-1
SVETSGGGKKQY
>TRBJ2-7|TRBV3-1
ASSRVGGGELYEQY
>TRBJ1-2|TRBV7-2
ASSTGQGLGYT
>TRBJ2-7|TRBV7-2
ASSLGLAFSEQY
>TRBJ2-2|TRBV12-3/TRBV12-4
ASSRGRNTGELF
>TRBJ2-3|TRBV7-3
ASSGGPGTDTQY
>TRBJ2-5|TRBV24-1
ATSRAGAETQY
>TRBJ2-4|TRBV28
ASSLSFSGRGNIQY
>TRBJ2-2|TRBV5-1
ASSPNGGNTGELF
>TRBJ1-1|TRBV20-1
SARDPGGRGAF
>TRBJ1-5|TRBV3-1
ASSKDSNQPQH
>TRBJ2-7|TRBV6-2/TRBV6-3
ASSVAGGTEQY
>TRBJ2-1|TRBV3-1
ASSPIAGGPNEQF
>TRBJ2-7|TRBV20-1
SATSGTGGYEQY